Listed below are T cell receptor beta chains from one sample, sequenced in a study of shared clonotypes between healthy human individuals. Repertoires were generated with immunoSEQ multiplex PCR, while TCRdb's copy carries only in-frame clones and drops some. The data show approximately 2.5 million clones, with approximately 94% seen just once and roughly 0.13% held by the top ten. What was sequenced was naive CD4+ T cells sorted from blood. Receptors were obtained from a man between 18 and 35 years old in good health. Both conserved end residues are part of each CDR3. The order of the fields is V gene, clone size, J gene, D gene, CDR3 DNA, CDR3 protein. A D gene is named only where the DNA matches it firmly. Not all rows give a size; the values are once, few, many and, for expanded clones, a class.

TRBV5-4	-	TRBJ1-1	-	TGTGCCAGCAGCGAGGACCTGAACACTGAAGCTTTCTTT	CASSEDLNTEAFF
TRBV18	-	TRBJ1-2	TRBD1	TGTGCCAGCTCACCAGGGACAGGGAGCCCTACTAACTATGGCTACACCTTC	CASSPGTGSPTNYGYTF
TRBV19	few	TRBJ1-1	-	TGTGCCAGCCGGACAGCTATGAACACTGAAGCTTTCTTT	CASRTAMNTEAFF
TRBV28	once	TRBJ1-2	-	TGTGCCAGCAGATCCGACAGGACTTATGGCTACACCTTC	CASRSDRTYGYTF
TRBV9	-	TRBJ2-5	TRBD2	TGTGCCAGCACCGTAGATCCAGGGCGGGAGGAGACCCAGTACTTC	CASTVDPGREETQYF
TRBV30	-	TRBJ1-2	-	TGTGCCTGGAGTCGTAATGGGGTATACGATGGCTACACCTTC	CAWSRNGVYDGYTF
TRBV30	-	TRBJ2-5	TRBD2	TGTGCCTGGAGTGTTAGACTAGCGGGAGAGACCCAGTACTTC	CAWSVRLAGETQYF
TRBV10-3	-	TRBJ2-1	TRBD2	TGTGCCATCAGCCCCACTAGCGGGGGGGCCCCGAGGAACAATGAGCAGTTCTTC	CAISPTSGGAPRNNEQFF
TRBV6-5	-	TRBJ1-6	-	TGTGCCAGCAGTTACGGGGGCGTTGGTAATTCACCCCTCCATTTT	CASSYGGVGNSPLHF
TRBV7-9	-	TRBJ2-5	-	TGTGCCAGCAGCTTAGCGAAGGGATCCGAGACCCAGTACTTC	CASSLAKGSETQYF
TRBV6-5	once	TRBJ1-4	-	TGTGCCAGCAGTTACTCAGGCGCAACTAATGAAAAACTGTTTTTT	CASSYSGATNEKLFF
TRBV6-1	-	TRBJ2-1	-	TGTGCCAGCAGTGAACGGGGTCGGACCCACAATGAGCAGTTCTTC	CASSERGRTHNEQFF
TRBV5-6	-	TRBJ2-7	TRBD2	TGTGCCAGCAGCCTCAGCGGGGGCCCCCTTGGCGAGCAGTACTTC	CASSLSGGPLGEQYF
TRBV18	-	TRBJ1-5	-	TGTGCCAGCTCACCAGCGGCGGGTCAGCCCCAGCATTTT	CASSPAAGQPQHF
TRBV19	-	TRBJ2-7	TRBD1	TGTGCCAGTAGTACGAATCCGGGACAGTCCTGGAAGTTTTACGAGCAGTACTTC	CASSTNPGQSWKFYEQYF
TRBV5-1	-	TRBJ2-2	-	TGCGCCATCGCCACAGGGAACACCGGGGAGCTGTTTTTT	CAIATGNTGELFF
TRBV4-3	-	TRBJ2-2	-	TGCGCCAGCAGCCAAGATCAGATGGGAAGGAATCGCCCGAACACCGGGGAGCTGTTTTTT	CASSQDQMGRNRPNTGELFF
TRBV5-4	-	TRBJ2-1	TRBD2	TGTGCCAGCAGCTTCGGGACTAGCGGGAGAAGAGGCGTTAATGAGCAGTTCTTC	CASSFGTSGRRGVNEQFF
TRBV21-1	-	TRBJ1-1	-	TGTGCCAGCAGCAAAGCGAGTAGGGCGGAACCCCGGGGTGAAGCTTTCTTT	CASSKASRAEPRGEAFF
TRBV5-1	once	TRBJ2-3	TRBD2	TGCGCCAGCATGCCGACTAGCGGGAGATCAGATACGCAGTATTTT	CASMPTSGRSDTQYF
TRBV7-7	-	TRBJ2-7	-	TGTGCTAGCAGCTTAGCGCACCGGGACGAGCAGTACTTC	CASSLAHRDEQYF
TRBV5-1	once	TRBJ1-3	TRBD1	TGCGCCAGCAGCCCAGGACAGGTTGGAAACACCATATATTTT	CASSPGQVGNTIYF
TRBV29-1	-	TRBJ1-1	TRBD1	TGCAGCGTTGAGACAGGGAGCGGGAACACTGAAGCTTTCTTT	CSVETGSGNTEAFF
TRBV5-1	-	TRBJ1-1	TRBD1	TGCGCCAGCAGCTCGGACAGGGCCACTGAAGCTTTCTTT	CASSSDRATEAFF
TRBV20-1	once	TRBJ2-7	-	TGCAGTGCTCAGGGGGGTTACGAGCAGTACTTC	CSAQGGYEQYF
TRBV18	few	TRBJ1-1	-	TGTGCCAGCTTACCAGGGGACAAGAACACTGAAGCTTTCTTT	CASLPGDKNTEAFF
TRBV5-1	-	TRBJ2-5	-	TGCGCCAGCAGCTCGGCCCAGGGACAAGAGACCCAGTACTTC	CASSSAQGQETQYF